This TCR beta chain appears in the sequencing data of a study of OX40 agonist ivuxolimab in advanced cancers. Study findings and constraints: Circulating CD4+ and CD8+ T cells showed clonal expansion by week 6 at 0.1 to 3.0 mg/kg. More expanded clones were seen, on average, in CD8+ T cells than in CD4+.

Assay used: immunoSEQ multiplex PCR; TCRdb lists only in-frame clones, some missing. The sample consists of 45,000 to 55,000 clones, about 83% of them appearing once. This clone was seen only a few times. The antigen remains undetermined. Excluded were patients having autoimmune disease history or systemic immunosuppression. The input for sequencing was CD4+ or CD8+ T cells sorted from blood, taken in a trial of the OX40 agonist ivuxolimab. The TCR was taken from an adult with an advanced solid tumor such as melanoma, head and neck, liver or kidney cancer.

The CDR3 loop is CASSLNTEAFF. Written as DNA, the CDR3 is TGTGCCAGCAGCTTAAACACTGAAGCTTTCTTT. The genes are TRBV7-2 and TRBJ1-1; D is uncertain. The CDR3 has 11 residues. Germline V gives CDR1 SGHTA, CDR2 FQGNSA. The V end was cut by 2 bases, the J end by 2 bases, with 0 bases between.